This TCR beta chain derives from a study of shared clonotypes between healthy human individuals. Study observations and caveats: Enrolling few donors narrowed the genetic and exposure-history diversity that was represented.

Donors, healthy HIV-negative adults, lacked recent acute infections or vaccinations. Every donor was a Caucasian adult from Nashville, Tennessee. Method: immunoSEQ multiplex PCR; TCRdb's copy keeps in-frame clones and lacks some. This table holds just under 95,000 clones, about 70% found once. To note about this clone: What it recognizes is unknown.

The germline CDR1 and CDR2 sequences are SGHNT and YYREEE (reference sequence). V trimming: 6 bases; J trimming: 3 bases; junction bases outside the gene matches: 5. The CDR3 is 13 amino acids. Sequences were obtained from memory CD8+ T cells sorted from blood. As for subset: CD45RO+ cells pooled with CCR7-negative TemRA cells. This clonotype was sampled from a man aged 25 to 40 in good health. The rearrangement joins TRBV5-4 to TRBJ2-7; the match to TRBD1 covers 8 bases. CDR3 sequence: CASKGQDIYEQYF. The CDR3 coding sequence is TGTGCCAGCAAGGGACAGGATATCTACGAGCAGTACTTC. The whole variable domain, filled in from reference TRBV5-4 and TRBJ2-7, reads ETGVTQSPTHLIKTRGQQVTLRCSSQSGHNTVSWYQQALGQGPQFIFQYYREEENGRGNFPPRFSGLQFPNYSSELNVNALELDDSALYLCASKGQDIYEQYFGPGTRLTVT.